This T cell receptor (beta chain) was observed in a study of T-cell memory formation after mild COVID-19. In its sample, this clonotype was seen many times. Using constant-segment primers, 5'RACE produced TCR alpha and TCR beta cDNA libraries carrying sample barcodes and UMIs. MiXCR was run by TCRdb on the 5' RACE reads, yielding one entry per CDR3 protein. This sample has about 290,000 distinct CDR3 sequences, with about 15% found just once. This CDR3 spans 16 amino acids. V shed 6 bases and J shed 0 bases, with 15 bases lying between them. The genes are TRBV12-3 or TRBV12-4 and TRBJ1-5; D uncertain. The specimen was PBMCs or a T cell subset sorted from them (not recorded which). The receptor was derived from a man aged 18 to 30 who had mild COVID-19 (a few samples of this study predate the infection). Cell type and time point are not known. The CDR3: CASRTSTGVSNQPQHF. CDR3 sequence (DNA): TGTGCCAGCAGAACTTCGACTGGGGTTAGCAATCAGCCCCAGCATTTT.